The 12 T cell receptor beta chains in this list originate from one sample, sequenced in a study of cytomegalovirus exposure and HLA in healthy donors. PCR used 60 Vbeta primers and 13 Jbeta primers. The assay was immunoSEQ multiplex PCR, and TCRdb's table has in-frame clones only and misses some. Of 150,000 or so clones detected, roughly 80% appear once; the ten largest clones hold about 12%. The sequenced sample consisted of PBMCs. The source is a man aged 40-49 years in good health and CMV-seropositive.

CDR3 sequence reads: CASSFSASSGNTIYF. The CDR3 coding sequence is TGTGCCAGCAGCTTCAGTGCTAGCTCTGGAAACACCATATATTTT. The chain has TRBV7-9 and TRBJ1-3; D remains ambiguous. Germline lookup yields CDR1 SEHNR and CDR2 FQNEAQ (reference sequence). The V gene lost 3 bases and the J gene lost 0 bases, with 9 bases spanning the gap. This CDR3 is 15 amino acids long.

The chain links TRBV7-2 to TRBJ2-1; 9 bases agree with TRBD1. J was trimmed by 8 bases and V by 1 base; bases with no gene match: 6. Germline values: CDR1 SGHTA, CDR2 FQGNSA. This CDR3 contains 15 residues. DNA of the CDR3: TGTGCCAGCAGCTTAGTGGGGACAGGGTCCTATGAGCAGTTCTTC. It encodes CASSLVGTGSYEQFF.

This clone has a handful of counts. This chain connects TRBV7-6 to TRBJ2-7; TRBD1 is a possible D gene (5 bases). The CDR3 length is 15 residues. The ends were cut back, 1 base at V and 4 bases at J, with 14 bases in the middle. Looked up from germline, CDR1 is SGHVS and CDR2 is FNYEAQ. Here the CDR3 reads CASSLVEQAEYEQYF. CDR3 sequence (DNA): TGTGCCAGCAGCTTAGTCGAACAGGCGGAATACGAGCAGTACTTC.

The rearrangement links TRBV2 to TRBJ2-1; D is ambiguous. The V and J ends lost 3 bases and 4 bases respectively, with 10 bases between them. CDR1 SNHLY and CDR2 FYNNEI come from the germline V gene. This CDR3 is 14 amino acids long. Here the CDR3 DNA reads TGTGCCAGCAGTGACCAGCTCGGGTACAATGAGCAGTTCTTC. Its translation: CASSDQLGYNEQFF.

By frequency in the sample, this clone is medium-sized. The chain carries TRBV5-1 and TRBJ2-1, with D uncertain. The V end lost 2 bases, the J end lost 10 bases, and 13 bases lay between the germline ends. This CDR3 is built from 13 residues. Germline V gene sequence: CDR1 SGHRS, CDR2 YFSETQ. In nucleotides, the CDR3 is TGCGCCAGCAGCTTAACTGCCCCAAGAGAGCAGTTCTTC. Its protein is CASSLTAPREQFF. Based on the CDR3 plus reference TRBV5-1 and TRBJ2-1, the full variable domain is KAGVTQTPRYLIKTRGQQVTLSCSPISGHRSVSWYQQTPGQGLQFLFEYFSETQRNKGNFPGRFSGRQFSNSRSEMNVSTLELGDSALYLCASSLTAPREQFFGPGTRLTVL.

The V gene is TRBV6-1, the J gene TRBJ2-3, with D possibly TRBD2 on 5 matching bases. Germline V gene lookup returns CDR1 MNHNS and CDR2 SASEGT. The CDR3 consists of 16 residues. V was cut by 2 bases and J by 5 bases, with 17 bases left in between. CDR3 in DNA: TGTGCCAGCAGTGAACTCAGCGGTCCGGGCAAAGATACGCAGTATTTT. Translation gives CASSELSGPGKDTQYF.

This rearrangement joins TRBV6-1 to TRBJ1-1, with 9 positions matching TRBD1. CDR1 MNHNS and CDR2 SASEGT come from the germline V gene. V dropped 5 bases and J dropped 4; count of bases not matched to a gene: 8. The CDR3 loop spans 15 amino acids. In nucleotides, the CDR3 is TGTGCCAGCAGTAGGGGGACAGGGTTGGTCACTGAAGCTTTCTTT. Translation: CASSRGTGLVTEAFF.

This clone was counted a few times. CDR3 bases: TGTGCCAGCAGCTTAGCCGGGGAGGGGGGCACAGATACGCAGTATTTT. Translated: CASSLAGEGGTDTQYF. The chain couples TRBV7-6 to TRBJ2-3; tentative D call: TRBD2 (7 bases). The ends were cut back, 0 bases at V and 1 base at J, with 11 bases in the middle. The CDR3 covers 16 residues. CDR1 and CDR2 from the germline V gene are SGHVS and FNYEAQ.

The gene calls are TRBV28 and TRBJ2-7; 7 positions match TRBD1. Looked up from germline, CDR1 is MDHEN and CDR2 is SYDVKM. Trimming at V came to 5 bases and at J to 2 bases, leaving 6 bases not matched to a gene. The CDR3 totals 14 residues. The CDR3 reads CASSPPGQPYEQYF. The CDR3 DNA reads TGTGCCAGCAGTCCTCCGGGACAGCCCTACGAGCAGTACTTC. Variable domain in full (rest from reference TRBV28 and TRBJ2-7): DVKVTQSSRYLVKRTGEKVFLECVQDMDHENMFWYRQDPGLGLRLIYFSYDVKMKEKGDIPEGYSVSREKKERFSLILESASTNQTSMYLCASSPPGQPYEQYFGPGTRLTVT.

The chain recombines TRBV28 with TRBJ1-5, with D unclear. This CDR3 has 15 residues. In germline, CDR1 is MDHEN, CDR2 SYDVKM. Trimming removed 6 bases from V and 7 bases from J, with 19 bases in between. CDR3 DNA: TGTGCCAGCAGCCTAGTGGCAGTAGGTCGCCAGCCCCAGCATTTT. It is translated as CASSLVAVGRQPQHF.

The chain employs TRBV11-2 and TRBJ1-2, with unresolved D. Trimming cost V 5 bases and J 6 bases, with 13 bases left between them. The germline V gene has CDR1 SGHAT and CDR2 FQNNGV. This CDR3 region has 13 residues. The DNA for the CDR3 is TGTGCCAGCAGCCCGGGAGCCTGGGATGGCTACACCTTC. Residues: CASSPGAWDGYTF. Based on the CDR3 plus reference TRBV11-2 and TRBJ1-2, the full variable domain is EAGVAQSPRYKIIEKRQSVAFWCNPISGHATLYWYQQILGQGPKLLIQFQNNGVVDDSQLPKDRFSAERLKGVDSTLKIQPAKLEDSAVYLCASSPGAWDGYTFGSGTRLTVV.

This clone was recorded once. The chain joins TRBV6-1 to TRBJ1-1; D gene unclear. CDR1 MNHNS and CDR2 SASEGT come from the germline V gene. The CDR3 has 12 residues. V was trimmed by 5 bases and J by 4 bases, leaving 8 bases between them. The CDR3 sequence: CASSPTGTEAFF. For the CDR3, the DNA is TGTGCCAGCAGTCCCACGGGCACTGAAGCTTTCTTT.